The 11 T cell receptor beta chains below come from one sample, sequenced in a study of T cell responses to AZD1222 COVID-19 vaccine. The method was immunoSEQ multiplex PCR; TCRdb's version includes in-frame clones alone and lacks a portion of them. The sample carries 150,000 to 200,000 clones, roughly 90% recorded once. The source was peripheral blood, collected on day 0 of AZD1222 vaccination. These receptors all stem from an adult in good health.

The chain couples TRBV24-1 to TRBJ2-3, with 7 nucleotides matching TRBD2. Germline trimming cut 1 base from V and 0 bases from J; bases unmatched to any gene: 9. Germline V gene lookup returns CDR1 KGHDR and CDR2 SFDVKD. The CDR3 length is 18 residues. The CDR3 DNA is TGTGCCACCAGTGATTTTATCGGGAGGCCTCCTAGCACAGATACGCAGTATTTT. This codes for CATSDFIGRPPSTDTQYF.

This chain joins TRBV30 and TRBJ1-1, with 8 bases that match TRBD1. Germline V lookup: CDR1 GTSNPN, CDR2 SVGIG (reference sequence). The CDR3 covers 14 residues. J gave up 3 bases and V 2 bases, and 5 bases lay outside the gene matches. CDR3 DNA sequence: TGTGCCTGGAGTCGGACAGGGCGGCACACTGAAGCTTTCTTT. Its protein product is CAWSRTGRHTEAFF.

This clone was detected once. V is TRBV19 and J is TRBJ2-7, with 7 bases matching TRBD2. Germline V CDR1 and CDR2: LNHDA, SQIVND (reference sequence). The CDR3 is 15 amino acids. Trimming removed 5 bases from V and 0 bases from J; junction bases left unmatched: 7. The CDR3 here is CASSSASGSSYEQYF. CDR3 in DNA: TGTGCCAGTAGTTCCGCTAGCGGAAGCTCCTACGAGCAGTACTTC.

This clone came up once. The CDR3 coding sequence is TGTGCCAGCAGCCAAGATCCTAGAAATGGCGACGAGCAGTACTTC. The encoded protein is CASSQDPRNGDEQYF. The rearrangement links TRBV3-1 (or the pseudogene TRBV3-2) to TRBJ2-7; D remains ambiguous. Germline V gives CDR1 LGHDT, CDR2 YNNKEL (reference sequence). Trimming removed 0 bases from V and 5 bases from J, with 14 bases in between. The CDR3 totals 15 residues.

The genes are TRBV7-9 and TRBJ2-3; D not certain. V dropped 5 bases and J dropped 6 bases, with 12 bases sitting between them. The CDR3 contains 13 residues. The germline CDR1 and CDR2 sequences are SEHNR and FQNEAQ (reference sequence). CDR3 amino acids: CASSPTSLDTQYF. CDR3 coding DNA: TGTGCCAGCAGCCCGACCTCTTTGGATACGCAGTATTTT.

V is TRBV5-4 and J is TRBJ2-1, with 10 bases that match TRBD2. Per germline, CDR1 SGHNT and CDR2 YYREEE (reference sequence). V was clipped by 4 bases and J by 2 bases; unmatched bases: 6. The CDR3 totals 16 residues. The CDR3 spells CASSPAGGRPYNEQFF. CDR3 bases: TGTGCCAGCAGCCCAGCGGGGGGGCGACCCTACAATGAGCAGTTCTTC.

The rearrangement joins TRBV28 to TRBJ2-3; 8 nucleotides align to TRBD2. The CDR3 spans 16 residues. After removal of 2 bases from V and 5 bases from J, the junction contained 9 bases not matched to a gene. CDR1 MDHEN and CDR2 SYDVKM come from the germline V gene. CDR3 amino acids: CASSLSGSAGGDTQYF. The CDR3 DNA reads TGTGCCAGCAGTTTAAGCGGGAGCGCCGGAGGAGATACGCAGTATTTT.

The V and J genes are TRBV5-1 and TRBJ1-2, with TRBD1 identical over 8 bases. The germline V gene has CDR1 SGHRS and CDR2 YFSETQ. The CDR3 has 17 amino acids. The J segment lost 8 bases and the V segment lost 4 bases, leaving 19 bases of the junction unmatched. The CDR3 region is CASSPRGGQGALGGYTF. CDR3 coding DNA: TGCGCCAGCAGCCCCAGAGGGGGTCAGGGGGCTCTGGGGGGCTACACCTTC. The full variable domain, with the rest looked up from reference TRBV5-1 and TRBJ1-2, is KAGVTQTPRYLIKTRGQQVTLSCSPISGHRSVSWYQQTPGQGLQFLFEYFSETQRNKGNFPGRFSGRQFSNSRSEMNVSTLELGDSALYLCASSPRGGQGALGGYTFGSGTRLTVV.

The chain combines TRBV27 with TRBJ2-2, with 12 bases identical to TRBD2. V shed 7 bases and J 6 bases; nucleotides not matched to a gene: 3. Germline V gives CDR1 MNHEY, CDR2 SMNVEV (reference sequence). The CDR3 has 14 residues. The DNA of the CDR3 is TGTGCCAGCACACTAGCGGGGGGCCCCGGGGAGCTGTTTTTT. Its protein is CASTLAGGPGELFF.

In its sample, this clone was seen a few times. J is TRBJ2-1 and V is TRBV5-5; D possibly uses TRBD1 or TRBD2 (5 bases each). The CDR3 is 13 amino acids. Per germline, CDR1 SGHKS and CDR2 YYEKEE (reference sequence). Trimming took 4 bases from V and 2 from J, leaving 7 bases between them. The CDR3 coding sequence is TGTGCCAGCAGCACGGGACCCTACAATGAGCAGTTCTTC. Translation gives CASSTGPYNEQFF.

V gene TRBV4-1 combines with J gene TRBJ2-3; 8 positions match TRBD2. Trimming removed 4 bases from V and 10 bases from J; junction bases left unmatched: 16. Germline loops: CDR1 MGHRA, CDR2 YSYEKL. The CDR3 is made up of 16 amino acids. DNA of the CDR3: TGCGCCAGCAGCCCGGGAGGATCGGGGGGGCTTCCTCCGCAGTATTTT. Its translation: CASSPGGSGGLPPQYF.